The clone carrying this T cell receptor (beta chain) came up once. CDR1 is SEHNR and CDR2 is FQNEAQ in the germline V gene (reference sequence). This CDR3 comprises 15 residues. V lost 5 bases, J lost 5 bases, and 16 bases lay in between. Original handling: Using reference gene primer amplification, nucleated cell counts were estimated. This table comes from immunoSEQ multiplex PCR, and its TCRdb copy is limited to in-frame clones, with some not included. V, J and clone size were drawn from that table, and D and trimming were deduced from the DNA. Of 190,000 or so clones in the sample, approximately 89% were seen once. The data were taken from a study of blood T cell repertoires in COVID-19. As for the study in general: COVID-19 samples, acute and convalescent, were from the United States, Italy and Spain. From T cells, B-cell-depleted T cells, or PBMCs came the material, which was cDNA or gDNA.

The specimen sequenced was peripheral blood. The J gene is TRBJ2-1, the V gene TRBV7-9; D not certain. The TCR was taken from a woman under 40 with acute or convalescent COVID-19. As DNA, the CDR3 is TGTGCCAGCAGCCAACTACTCCACGAACACAATGAGCAGTTCTTC. Its protein product is CASSQLLHEHNEQFF.